Sequencing of this TCR beta chain was carried out in a study of cytomegalovirus exposure and HLA in healthy donors. General study findings and limits: The investigators catalogued 164 TCR beta chains as cytomegalovirus-associated. In the 120 or so validation repertoires, about 94% of cluster scores exceeded 0, per a later analysis. The classifier reportedly diagnosed cytomegalovirus status with high specificity and sensitivity.

Turning to this clone: Its antigen is unidentified.

The CDR3 runs 16 residues. After removal of 5 bases from V and 3 bases from J, the junction contained 9 bases not matched to a gene. Germline loops: CDR1 SGHTA, CDR2 FQGNSA. The repertoire was sequenced with immunoSEQ multiplex PCR; TCRdb's copy has only in-frame clones and lacks some. The data show 75,000 to 90,000 clones, 90% to 96% seen once. The study drew the donors from its approximately 110-subject validation cohort, separate from the approximately 700-subject first cohort. This clonotype was obtained from a man younger than 35 in good health and CMV-seropositive. The sample consisted of PBMCs. This sequence joins TRBV7-2 and TRBJ1-4; TRBD1 agrees at 7 bases. This CDR3 is CASSRDSGASNEKLFF. The CDR3 coding sequence is TGTGCCAGCAGCCGGGACAGCGGTGCGTCTAATGAAAAACTGTTTTTT.